Sequencing of this TCR beta chain was carried out in a study of graft-versus-host responses after intestinal transplantation. Study-level points and caveats: The marrow of recipients harbored GvH clones, and ileum or blood showed some of them first.

Some clones are missing from TCRdb's copy, which holds only in-frame ones; the method was immunoSEQ multiplex PCR. The sample has tens of thousands of clones, approximately 94% seen once; the top ten hold around 0.57%. Germline CDR1 reads MNHEY; CDR2 reads SMNVEV (reference sequence). V dropped 5 bases and J dropped 1 base, with 11 bases sitting between them. CDR3 size: 14 residues. Worth noting for this clone: The antigen remains unidentified.

The chain recombines TRBV27 with TRBJ2-5, with D possibly matching TRBD1 (6 bases). The source of this sequence is a human donor who received an intestinal transplant. The input for sequencing was unstimulated CD8+ T cells sorted from spleen or lymph node cells, taken before intestinal transplant. The CDR3 DNA follows: TGTGCCAGCAGTCCGGGGACACTCCAAGAGACCCAGTACTTC. This codes for CASSPGTLQETQYF.